The 28 T cell receptor beta chains listed next were all sequenced from one sample in a study of regulatory T cells in long-lasting Graves disease. Construction of the TCR beta libraries employed iRepertoire HTBI primers in conjunction with Arm-PCR of CDR3 regions. TCRdb passed the multiplex PCR reads through MiXCR, listing each CDR3 protein once. The sample yields 700,000 or so distinct CDR3 sequences, 25% to 35% seen once. Time point meaning: persistent/refractory GD, antithyroid drugs over 5 years with positive TRAb. RNA isolated from PBMCs was used to make the TCR library. This specimen consisted of peripheral blood mononuclear cells (PBMCs), obtained when the disease was refractory, from a patient treated with antithyroid drugs. These receptors came from a female donor with Graves disease.

This clonotype was counted a few times. V gene TRBV14 combines with J gene TRBJ1-2; D gene uncertain. V was clipped by 3 bases and J by 4 bases, with 6 bases between them. CDR1 and CDR2 from the germline V gene are SGHDN and FVKESK. The CDR3 has 12 amino acids. The DNA of the CDR3 is TGTGCCAGCAGCCAGTTGAGCTATGGCTACACCTTC. Translation gives CASSQLSYGYTF.

The chain links TRBV6-1 to TRBJ1-6; D unresolved. Germline-derived CDR1 and CDR2 are MNHNS and SASEGT. Trimming cost V 3 bases and J 6 bases, with 9 bases left between them. This CDR3 contains 14 residues. As DNA, the CDR3 is TGTGCCAGCAGTGAGTCAGGACCTAATTCACCCCTCCACTTT. Protein product: CASSESGPNSPLHF.

This clonotype was observed a handful of times. The genes are TRBV6-1 and TRBJ1-6; no firm D call. Trimming removed 4 bases from V and 9 bases from J, with 16 bases in between. There are 15 residues in the CDR3. Germline loops: CDR1 MNHNS, CDR2 SASEGT. The CDR3: CASSVQEGGSSPLHF. In DNA form, the CDR3 reads TGTGCCAGCAGTGTCCAGGAGGGCGGAAGTTCACCCCTCCACTTT.

This clonotype was counted a few times. This chain uses TRBV20-1 with TRBJ1-2; no clear D gene. Germline CDR1 DFQATT, CDR2 SNEGSKA (reference sequence). Trimming cost V 3 bases and J 7 bases, with 15 bases left between them. The CDR3 is 13 residues long. The CDR3 loop is CSASGFGLGGYTF. The CDR3 nucleotides are TGCAGTGCTAGCGGGTTTGGCCTTGGTGGCTACACCTTC.

J is TRBJ1-2 and V is TRBV27, with 11 bases that match TRBD1. Germline V gives CDR1 MNHEY, CDR2 SMNVEV (reference sequence). Trimming removed 2 bases from V and 7 bases from J; junction bases left unmatched: 6. The CDR3 spans 15 residues. CDR3 in amino acids: CASSLTGTGGGGYTF. The CDR3 DNA is TGTGCCAGCAGTTTAACCGGGACAGGGGGAGGTGGCTACACCTTC.

J is TRBJ2-1 and V is TRBV28; 13 positions agree with TRBD2. The junction had 4 bases not matched to a gene; V was cut back by 2 bases and J by 6 bases. CDR3 length equals 16 residues. CDR1 and CDR2 from the germline V gene are MDHEN and SYDVKM. Written as DNA, the CDR3 is TGTGCCAGCAGTTTAAGGACTAGCGGGAGTGTCAATGAGCAGTTCTTC. Translation: CASSLRTSGSVNEQFF.

This chain links TRBV2 with TRBJ1-2, with 8 bases identical to TRBD1. Germline values: CDR1 SNHLY, CDR2 FYNNEI. CDR3 length equals 15 residues. V was clipped by 4 bases and J by 4 bases; unmatched bases: 8. The DNA of the CDR3 is TGTGCCAGCAGTGTGGGACAGGCCTCAATCTATGGCTACACCTTC. Translated: CASSVGQASIYGYTF.

This clonotype was counted at least ten times. The chain joins TRBV28 to TRBJ2-7; D remains unclear. Germline CDR1 MDHEN, CDR2 SYDVKM. CDR3 length: 11 amino acids. Trimming removed 2 bases from V and 6 bases from J, with 5 bases in between. In DNA form, the CDR3 reads TGTGCCAGCAGTTTAGAGCGCGAGCAGTACTTC. Encoded protein: CASSLEREQYF.

At least ten counts were recorded for this clonotype. The chain links TRBV2 to TRBJ1-2, with D unclear. From germline, CDR1 is SNHLY and CDR2 FYNNEI. Trimming shortened V by 3 bases and J by 12 bases, and 11 bases separated the two germline ends. The CDR3 spans 11 residues. CDR3: CASSEGPSHTF. Written as DNA, the CDR3 is TGTGCCAGCAGTGAGGGTCCCTCGCACACCTTC.

This clonotype occurred once. This chain links TRBV9 with TRBJ2-7; the match to TRBD1 covers 8 bases. The CDR3 contains 15 residues. Germline V gives CDR1 SGDLS, CDR2 YYNGEE. V shed 3 bases, J shed 2 bases, and the junction held 7 bases outside the gene matches. CDR3 sequence reads: CASSGRGTGPYEQYF. The CDR3 DNA reads as TGTGCCAGCAGCGGGAGAGGGACAGGACCCTACGAGCAGTACTTC.

This clonotype was observed at least ten times. V gene TRBV12-3 or TRBV12-4 combines with J gene TRBJ1-2; TRBD1 matches 12 bases. This CDR3 contains 16 residues. V lost 6 bases to trimming and J lost 7 bases; unmatched junction nucleotides: 12. As DNA, the CDR3 is TGTGCCAGCAGCCCTGCCGGGACAGGGGGCCGCGCTGGCTACACCTTC. It specifies CASSPAGTGGRAGYTF.

This clonotype has ten or more counts. The V and J genes are TRBV28 and TRBJ1-3; D is ambiguous. Germline V gene data show CDR1 as MDHEN and CDR2 as SYDVKM. The CDR3 extends over 14 amino acids. Trimming cost V 5 bases and J 2 bases, with 10 bases left between them. The CDR3 sequence: CASSLLGAGNTIYF. The CDR3 nucleotides are TGTGCCAGCAGTCTACTCGGGGCTGGAAACACCATATATTTT.

The rearrangement links TRBV20-1 to TRBJ2-5, with D perhaps matching TRBD1 or TRBD2 (6 bases each). V was pared by 3 bases and J by 2 bases, with 19 bases between. Germline V lookup: CDR1 DFQATT, CDR2 SNEGSKA (reference sequence). There are 16 residues in the CDR3. The CDR3 protein is CSARELARDRQETQYF. CDR3 sequence (DNA): TGCAGTGCTAGGGAACTAGCCAGAGACAGGCAAGAGACCCAGTACTTC.

This clonotype has only a few counts. The rearrangement joins TRBV27 to TRBJ2-7; TRBD1 matches at 7 bases. The CDR3 is made up of 16 amino acids. J was trimmed by 2 bases and V by 0 bases; bases with no gene match: 7. Germline V gives CDR1 MNHEY, CDR2 SMNVEV (reference sequence). For the CDR3, the DNA is TGTGCCAGCAGTTTATCAAAGGGGGCTCCCACCTACGAGCAGTACTTC. It encodes CASSLSKGAPTYEQYF.

The V call is TRBV6-5, the J call TRBJ1-4; D is possibly TRBD1 (5 bases). This CDR3 is 14 amino acids long. Germline V gene data show CDR1 as MNHEY and CDR2 as SVGAGI. V shed 4 bases and J shed 7 bases, with 13 bases lying between them. The CDR3 reads CASSSDISREKLFF. The CDR3 region has the DNA TGTGCCAGCAGTTCGGACATCTCGCGTGAAAAACTGTTTTTT.

In this sample, this clonotype turned up a few times. This chain links TRBV12-3 or TRBV12-4 with TRBJ1-4; D ambiguous. The CDR3 runs to 14 residues. Between the trimmed V and J ends, which lost 3 bases and 5 bases, there was a span of 10 bases. The CDR3 DNA reads as TGTGCCAGCAGTTTTGAGGATTGGAATGAAAAACTGTTTTTT. Amino acid sequence: CASSFEDWNEKLFF.

This clonotype was counted ten times or more. The chain is built from TRBV12-3 or TRBV12-4 and TRBJ1-6; no clear D. This CDR3 region has 15 residues. V lost 4 bases and J lost 1, with 8 bases in between. The CDR3 sequence is CASSSGESYNSPLHF. The CDR3, as DNA: TGTGCCAGCAGTTCAGGTGAATCCTATAATTCACCCCTCCACTTT.

This clonotype was counted between two and nine times. This sequence joins TRBV6-2 or TRBV6-3 and TRBJ1-6; D not certain. Germline lookup yields CDR1 MNHEY and CDR2 SVGEGT. CDR3 length: 13 residues. Trimming left V 6 bases short and J 6 bases short, with 9 bases between. The CDR3 DNA reads as TGTGCCAGCAGACCAGACTTTAATTCACCCCTCCACTTT. This encodes CASRPDFNSPLHF.

This clonotype was detected many times. J is TRBJ1-5 and V is TRBV28; D is possibly TRBD1 (5 bases). The germline V and J ends were trimmed by 3 bases and 6 bases, with 15 bases remaining between them. This CDR3 is built from 15 residues. Germline values: CDR1 MDHEN, CDR2 SYDVKM. The CDR3 protein is CASSFTASGFQPQHF. Written as DNA, the CDR3 is TGTGCCAGCAGTTTCACTGCGTCAGGGTTTCAGCCCCAGCATTTT.

This clonotype was counted only a few times. The rearrangement uses TRBV30 and TRBJ2-7; perhaps TRBD1 as D (5 bases). V lost 3 bases to trimming and J lost 7 bases, with 10 bases between them. The CDR3 length is 11 residues. Germline V gene sequence: CDR1 GTSNPN, CDR2 SVGIG (reference sequence). CDR3 amino acids: CAWRGAWEQYF. In nucleotides, the CDR3 is TGTGCCTGGAGAGGGGCCTGGGAGCAGTACTTC.

Points on this clonotype: A read error is possible here, since a much larger clone lies one base away. This chain joins TRBV2 and TRBJ1-5; D gene unclear. The CDR3 sequence is 13 residues long. The germline V gene has CDR1 SNHLY and CDR2 FYNNEI. V lost 3 bases and J lost 6, with 9 bases in between. The CDR3 nucleotides are TGTGCCAGCAGTGACCCCACGGCTCAGCCCCAGCATTTT. Its translation: CASSDPTAQPQHF. Full variable domain (rest looked up from reference TRBV2 and TRBJ1-5): EPEVTQTPSHQVTQMGQEVILRCVPISNHLYFYWYRQILGQKVEFLVSFYNNEISEKSEIFDDQFSVERPDGSNFTLKIRSTKLEDSAMYFCASSDPTAQPQHFGDGTRLSIL.

The rearrangement uses TRBV11-2 and TRBJ1-1; 8 bases fit TRBD1. This CDR3 contains 15 residues. CDR1 is SGHAT, CDR2 FQNNGV, per germline. Unmatched junction bases numbered 7, after V lost 5 bases and J lost 2 bases. For the CDR3, the DNA is TGTGCCAGCAGCGTTAGGACAGGGATAAACACTGAAGCTTTCTTT. Its protein product is CASSVRTGINTEAFF.

This clonotype was counted a few times. The CDR3 spells CASTPASGTAYEQYF. The DNA for the CDR3 is TGTGCCAGCACCCCGGCTAGCGGGACCGCCTACGAGCAGTACTTC. The chain links TRBV6-1 to TRBJ2-7, with TRBD2 identical over 9 bases. V dropped 7 bases and J dropped 2; count of bases not matched to a gene: 9. CDR3 length equals 15 residues. CDR1 and CDR2 (germline): MNHNS, SASEGT.

Regarding this clonotype: Being one base from a much bigger clone, this may be a read error. The genes are TRBV2 and TRBJ1-5; maybe TRBD1 (5 bases). The CDR3 consists of 15 residues. Germline assignment: CDR1 SNHLY and CDR2 FYNNEI. The CDR3 is CASREDRDSNQPQHF. The CDR3 bases are TGTGCCAGCAGAGAAGACAGAGATAGCAATCAGCCCCAGCATTTT.

The chain combines TRBV6-1 with TRBJ1-5; D is uncertain. The ends were cut back, 6 bases at V and 0 bases at J, with 21 bases in the middle. The CDR3 totals 18 residues. The germline gives CDR1 MNHNS, CDR2 SASEGT. The CDR3 coding sequence is TGTGCCAGCAGACCTATGGGTGGGTTACTAAGTAGCAATCAGCCCCAGCATTTT. Its protein product is CASRPMGGLLSSNQPQHF.

V is TRBV7-9 and J is TRBJ2-5, with a possible D match to TRBD1 (6 bases). V was shortened by 3 bases and J by 5 bases, with 13 bases between the two germline ends. Germline V lookup: CDR1 SEHNR, CDR2 FQNEAQ (reference sequence). The CDR3 is made up of 14 amino acids. The CDR3, as DNA: TGTGCCAGCAGCTTGAACGGAGACAGGGAGACCCAGTACTTC. This codes for CASSLNGDRETQYF.

This clonotype has more than one count but fewer than ten. V gene TRBV11-1 combines with J gene TRBJ2-2, with a weak D call TRBD1 (5 bases). The germline V gene has CDR1 SGHAT and CDR2 FQDESV (reference sequence). V was clipped by 4 bases and J by 5 bases, with 14 bases between them. CDR3 length: 15 residues. In DNA, the CDR3 is TGTGCCAGCAGCTCAGGGAAGCCTCGGACCGGGGAGCTGTTTTTT. Translating gives CASSSGKPRTGELFF. The full variable domain, its missing parts supplied by reference TRBV11-1 and TRBJ2-2, is EAEVAQSPRYKITEKSQAVAFWCDPISGHATLYWYRQILGQGPELLVQFQDESVVDDSQLPKDRFSAERLKGVDSTLKIQPAELGDSAMYLCASSSGKPRTGELFFGEGSRLTVL.

V gene TRBV10-3 combines with J gene TRBJ1-4; possibly TRBD1 for D (5 bases). V was trimmed by 10 bases and J by 7 bases, leaving 25 bases between them. The CDR3 has 16 residues. Germline CDR1 is ENHRY and CDR2 is SYGVKD. Here the CDR3 reads CATRGTEPLLSEKLFF. The CDR3 nucleotides are TGTGCCACCCGGGGGACCGAGCCCCTCCTAAGTGAAAAACTGTTTTTT.